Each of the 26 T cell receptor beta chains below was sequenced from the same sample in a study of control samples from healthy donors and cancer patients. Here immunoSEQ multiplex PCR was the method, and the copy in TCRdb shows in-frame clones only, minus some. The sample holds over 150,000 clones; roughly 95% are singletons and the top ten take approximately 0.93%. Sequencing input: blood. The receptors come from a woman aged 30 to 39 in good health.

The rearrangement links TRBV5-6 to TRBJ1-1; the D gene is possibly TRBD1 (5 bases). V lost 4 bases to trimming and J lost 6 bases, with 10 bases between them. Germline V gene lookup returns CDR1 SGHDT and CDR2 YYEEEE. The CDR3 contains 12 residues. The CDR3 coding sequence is TGTGCCAGCAGCATAGGGACTTCTGAAGCTTTCTTT. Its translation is CASSIGTSEAFF.

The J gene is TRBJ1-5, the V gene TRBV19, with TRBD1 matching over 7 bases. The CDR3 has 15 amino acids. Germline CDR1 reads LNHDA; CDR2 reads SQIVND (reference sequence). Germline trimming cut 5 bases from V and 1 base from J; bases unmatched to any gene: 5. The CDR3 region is CASSVQGRSNQPQHF. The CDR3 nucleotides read TGTGCCAGTAGTGTACAGGGGAGGAGCAATCAGCCCCAGCATTTT.

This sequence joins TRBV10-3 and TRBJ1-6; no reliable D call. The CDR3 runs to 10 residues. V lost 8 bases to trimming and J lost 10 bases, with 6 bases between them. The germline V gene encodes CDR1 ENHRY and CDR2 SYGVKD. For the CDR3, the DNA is TGTGCCATCGGCCGATCACCCCTCCACTTT. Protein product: CAIGRSPLHF.

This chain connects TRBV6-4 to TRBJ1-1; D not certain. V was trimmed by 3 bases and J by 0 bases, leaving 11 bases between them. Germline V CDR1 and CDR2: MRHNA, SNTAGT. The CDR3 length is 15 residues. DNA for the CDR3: TGTGCCAGCAGTGAGGGCAGTGGCATGAACACTGAAGCTTTCTTT. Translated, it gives CASSEGSGMNTEAFF.

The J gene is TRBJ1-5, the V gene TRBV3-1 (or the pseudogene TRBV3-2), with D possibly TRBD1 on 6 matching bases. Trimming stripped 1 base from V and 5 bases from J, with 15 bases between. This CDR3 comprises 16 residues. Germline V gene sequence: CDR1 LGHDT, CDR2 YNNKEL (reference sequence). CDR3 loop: CASSQATPGGHQPQHF. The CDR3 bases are TGTGCCAGCAGCCAAGCCACACCCGGGGGCCATCAGCCCCAGCATTTT.

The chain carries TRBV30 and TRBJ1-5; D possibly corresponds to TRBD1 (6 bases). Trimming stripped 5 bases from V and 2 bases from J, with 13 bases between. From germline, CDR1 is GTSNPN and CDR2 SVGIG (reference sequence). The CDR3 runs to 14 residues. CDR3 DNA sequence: TGTGCCTGGGGAGGGTCAGGGGGCAATCAGCCCCAGCATTTT. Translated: CAWGGSGGNQPQHF.

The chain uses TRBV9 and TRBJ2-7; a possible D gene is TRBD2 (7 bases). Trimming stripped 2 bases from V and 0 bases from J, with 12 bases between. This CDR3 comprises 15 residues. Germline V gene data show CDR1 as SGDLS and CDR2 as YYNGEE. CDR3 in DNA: TGTGCCAGCAGCGTGGGGGGGCCGAGCTCCTACGAGCAGTACTTC. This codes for CASSVGGPSSYEQYF. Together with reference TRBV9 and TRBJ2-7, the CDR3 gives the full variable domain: DSGVTQTPKHLITATGQRVTLRCSPRSGDLSVYWYQQSLDQGLQFLIQYYNGEERAKGNILERFSAQQFPDLHSELNLSSLELGDSALYFCASSVGGPSSYEQYFGPGTRLTVT.

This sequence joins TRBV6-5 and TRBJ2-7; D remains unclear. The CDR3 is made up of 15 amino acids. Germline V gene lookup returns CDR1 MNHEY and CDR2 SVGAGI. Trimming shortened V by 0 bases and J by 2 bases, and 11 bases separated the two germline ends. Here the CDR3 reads CASSYSTDGPYEQYF. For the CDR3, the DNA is TGTGCCAGCAGTTACTCGACCGACGGGCCCTACGAGCAGTACTTC.

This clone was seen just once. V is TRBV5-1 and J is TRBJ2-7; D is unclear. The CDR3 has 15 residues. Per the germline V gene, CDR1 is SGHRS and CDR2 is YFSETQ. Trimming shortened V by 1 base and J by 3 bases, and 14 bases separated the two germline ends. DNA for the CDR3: TGCGCCAGCAGCTTGACAGCTCCCAGTTTCTACGAGCAGTACTTC. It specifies CASSLTAPSFYEQYF.

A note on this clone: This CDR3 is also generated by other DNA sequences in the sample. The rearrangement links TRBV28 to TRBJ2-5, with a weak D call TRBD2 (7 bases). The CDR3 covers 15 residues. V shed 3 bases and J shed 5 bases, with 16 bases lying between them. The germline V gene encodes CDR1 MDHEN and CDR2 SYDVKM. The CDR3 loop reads CASSLGLGGPETQYF. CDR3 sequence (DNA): TGTGCCAGCAGTTTGGGATTGGGGGGGCCGGAGACCCAGTACTTC.

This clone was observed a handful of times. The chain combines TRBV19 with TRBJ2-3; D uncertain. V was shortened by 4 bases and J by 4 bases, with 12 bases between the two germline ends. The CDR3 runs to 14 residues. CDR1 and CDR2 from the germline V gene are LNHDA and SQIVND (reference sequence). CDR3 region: CASSTASGADTQYF. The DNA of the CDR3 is TGTGCCAGTAGTACAGCTAGTGGCGCAGATACGCAGTATTTT. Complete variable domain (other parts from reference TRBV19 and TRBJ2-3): DGGITQSPKYLFRKEGQNVTLSCEQNLNHDAMYWYRQDPGQGLRLIYYSQIVNDFQKGDIAEGYSVSREKKESFPLTVTSAQKNPTAFYLCASSTASGADTQYFGPGTRLTVL.

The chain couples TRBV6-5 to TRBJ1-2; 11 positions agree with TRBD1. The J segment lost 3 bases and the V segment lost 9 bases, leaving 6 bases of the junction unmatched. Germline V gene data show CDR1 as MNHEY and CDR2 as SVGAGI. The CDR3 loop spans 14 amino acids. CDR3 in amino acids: CASTRDRGDYGYTF. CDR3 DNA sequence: TGTGCCAGTACCCGGGACAGGGGGGACTATGGCTACACCTTC.

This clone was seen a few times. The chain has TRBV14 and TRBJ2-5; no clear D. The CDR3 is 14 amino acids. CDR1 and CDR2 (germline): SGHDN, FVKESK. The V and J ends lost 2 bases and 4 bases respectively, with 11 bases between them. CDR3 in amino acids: CASSQRVSGETQYF. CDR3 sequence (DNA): TGTGCCAGCAGCCAAAGAGTCTCGGGAGAGACCCAGTACTTC.

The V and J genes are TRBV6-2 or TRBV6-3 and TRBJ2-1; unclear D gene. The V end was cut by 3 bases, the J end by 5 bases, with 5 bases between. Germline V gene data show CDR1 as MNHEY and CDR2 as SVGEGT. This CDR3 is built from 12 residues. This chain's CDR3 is CASSYPDNEQFF. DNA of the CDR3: TGTGCCAGCAGTTATCCCGACAATGAGCAGTTCTTC.

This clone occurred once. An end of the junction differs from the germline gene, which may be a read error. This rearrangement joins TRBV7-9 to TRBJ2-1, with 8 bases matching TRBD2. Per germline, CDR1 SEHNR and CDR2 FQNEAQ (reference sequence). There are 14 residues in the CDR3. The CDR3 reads CASNLGAGANEQFF. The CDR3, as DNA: TGTGCCAGCAACTTAGGAGCGGGGGCCAATGAGCAGTTCTTC.

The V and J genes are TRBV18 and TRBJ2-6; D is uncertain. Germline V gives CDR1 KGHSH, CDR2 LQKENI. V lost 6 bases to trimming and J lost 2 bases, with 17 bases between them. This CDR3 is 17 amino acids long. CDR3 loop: CASSPSLLTAGANVLTF. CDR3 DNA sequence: TGTGCCAGCTCCCCCTCTCTGTTGACCGCTGGGGCCAACGTCCTGACTTTC. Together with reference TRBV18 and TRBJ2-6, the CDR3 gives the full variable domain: NAGVMQNPRHLVRRRGQEARLRCSPMKGHSHVYWYRQLPEEGLKFMVYLQKENIIDESGMPKERFSAEFPKEGPSILRIQQVVRGDSAAYFCASSPSLLTAGANVLTFGAGSRLTVL.

The CDR3 reads CASSGLGDSWNTEAFF. Written as DNA, the CDR3 is TGTGCCAGCAGTGGCCTGGGGGACAGCTGGAACACTGAAGCTTTCTTT. J is TRBJ1-1 and V is TRBV6-1; TRBD1 aligns across 7 bases. The CDR3 contains 16 residues. Losses at the gene ends were 4 bases for V and 1 base for J; bases not matched to a gene: 9. Germline V gene sequence: CDR1 MNHNS, CDR2 SASEGT.

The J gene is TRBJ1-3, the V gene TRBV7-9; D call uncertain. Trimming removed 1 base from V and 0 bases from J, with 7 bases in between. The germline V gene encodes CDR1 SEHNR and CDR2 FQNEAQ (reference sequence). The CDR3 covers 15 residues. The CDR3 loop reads CASSLGPTSGNTIYF. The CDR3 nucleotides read TGTGCCAGCAGCTTAGGACCTACCTCTGGAAACACCATATATTTT.

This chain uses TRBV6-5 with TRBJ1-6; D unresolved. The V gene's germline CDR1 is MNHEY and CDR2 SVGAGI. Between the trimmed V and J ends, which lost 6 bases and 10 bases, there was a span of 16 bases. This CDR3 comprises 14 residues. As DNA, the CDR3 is TGTGCCAGCAGAAGACGGACCGACCACTCACCCCTCCACTTT. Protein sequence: CASRRRTDHSPLHF.

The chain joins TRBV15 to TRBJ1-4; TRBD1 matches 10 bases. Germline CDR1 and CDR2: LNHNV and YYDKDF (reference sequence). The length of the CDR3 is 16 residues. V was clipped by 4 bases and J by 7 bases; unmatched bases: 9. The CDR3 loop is CATSTRTGGSFEKLFF. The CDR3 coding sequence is TGTGCCACCAGCACCCGGACAGGGGGGTCGTTTGAAAAACTGTTTTTT. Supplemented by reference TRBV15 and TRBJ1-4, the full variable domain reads DAMVIQNPRYQVTQFGKPVTLSCSQTLNHNVMYWYQQKSSQAPKLLFHYYDKDFNNEADTPDNFQSRRPNTSFCFLDIRSPGLGDTAMYLCATSTRTGGSFEKLFFGSGTQLSVL.

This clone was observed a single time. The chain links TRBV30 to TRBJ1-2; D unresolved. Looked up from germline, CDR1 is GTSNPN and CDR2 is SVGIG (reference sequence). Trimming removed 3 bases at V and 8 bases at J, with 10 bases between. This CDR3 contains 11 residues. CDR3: CAWRGHPGYTF. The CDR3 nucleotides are TGTGCCTGGAGGGGTCACCCGGGCTACACCTTC. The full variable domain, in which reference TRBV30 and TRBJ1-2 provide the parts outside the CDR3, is SQTIHQWPATLVQPVGSPLSLECTVEGTSNPNLYWYRQAAGRGLQLLFYSVGIGQISSEVPQNLSASRPQDRQFILSSKKLLLSDSGFYLCAWRGHPGYTFGSGTRLTVV.

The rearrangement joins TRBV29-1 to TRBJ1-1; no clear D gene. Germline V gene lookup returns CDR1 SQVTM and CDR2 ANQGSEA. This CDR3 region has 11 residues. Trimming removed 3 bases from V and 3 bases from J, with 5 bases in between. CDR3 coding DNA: TGCAGCGTTGATGGTTACACTGAAGCTTTCTTT. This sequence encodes CSVDGYTEAFF.

The CDR3 is CASSQVRGPTTGANVLTF. The CDR3 DNA reads TGTGCCAGCAGCCAAGTGAGAGGGCCGACAACTGGGGCCAACGTCCTGACTTTC. The chain carries TRBV14 and TRBJ2-6; maybe TRBD2 (5 bases). From germline, CDR1 is SGHDN and CDR2 FVKESK. The CDR3 is made up of 18 amino acids. V was shortened by 1 base and J by 2 bases, with 15 bases between the two germline ends.

CDR3 sequence reads: CASSPFTGNFTLHF. The CDR3 DNA sequence: TGTGCCAGCTCACCATTTACAGGGAACTTCACCCTCCACTTT. The chain couples TRBV18 to TRBJ1-6; the D gene is possibly TRBD1 (6 bases). The V end lost 2 bases, the J end lost 14 bases, and 16 bases lay between the germline ends. Per the germline V gene, CDR1 is KGHSH and CDR2 is LQKENI. This CDR3 region has 14 residues.

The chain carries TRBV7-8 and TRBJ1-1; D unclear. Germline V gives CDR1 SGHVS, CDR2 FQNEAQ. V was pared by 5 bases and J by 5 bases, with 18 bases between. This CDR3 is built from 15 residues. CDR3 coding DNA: TGTGCCAGCAGCCGGGGAGAGGGCAGAAGGACTGAAGCTTTCTTT. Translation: CASSRGEGRRTEAFF.

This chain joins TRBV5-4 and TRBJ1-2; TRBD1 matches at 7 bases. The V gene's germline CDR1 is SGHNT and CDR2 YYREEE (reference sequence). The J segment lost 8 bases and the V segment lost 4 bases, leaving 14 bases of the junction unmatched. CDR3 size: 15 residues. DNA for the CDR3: TGTGCCAGCAGCCCCGACCAGGGGGGATTGGGAGGCTACACCTTC. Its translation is CASSPDQGGLGGYTF.